These 9 T cell receptor beta chains were sequenced from one sample in a study of blood T cell repertoires in COVID-19. Measured with immunoSEQ multiplex PCR; TCRdb has only the in-frame clones, and not every one. Here the sample spans about 220,000 clones, approximately 86% being singletons. Sequencing was performed on PBMCs or T cells enriched from blood (not recorded which). The origin of the receptors is a woman in her 50s with acute COVID-19.

CDR3: CAIGGVGSYEQYF. CDR3 DNA sequence: TGTGCCATCGGCGGGGTGGGCTCCTACGAGCAGTACTTC. The rearrangement joins TRBV10-3 to TRBJ2-7, with D possibly being TRBD2 (6 bases). CDR1 is ENHRY and CDR2 is SYGVKD in the germline V gene. CDR3 length equals 13 residues. V was pared by 8 bases and J by 0 bases, with 11 bases between.

The genes are TRBV9 and TRBJ2-3; 10 bases map to TRBD2. CDR1 and CDR2 (germline): SGDLS, YYNGEE. Unmatched junction bases numbered 6, after V lost 4 bases and J lost 4 bases. This CDR3 has 15 amino acids. The CDR3: CASSSSGRASDTQYF. CDR3 bases: TGTGCCAGCAGCTCCAGCGGGAGGGCCTCAGATACGCAGTATTTT. Full variable domain (outside the CDR3, taken from reference TRBV9 and TRBJ2-3): DSGVTQTPKHLITATGQRVTLRCSPRSGDLSVYWYQQSLDQGLQFLIQYYNGEERAKGNILERFSAQQFPDLHSELNLSSLELGDSALYFCASSSSGRASDTQYFGPGTRLTVL.

CDR3 loop: CASSLAGDEDTQYF. The CDR3 DNA is TGTGCCAGCAGTTTAGCGGGAGACGAAGATACGCAGTATTTT. This chain connects TRBV28 to TRBJ2-3; 7 nucleotides line up with TRBD2. The ends lost 2 bases at V and 5 bases at J; junction bases unmatched: 4. This CDR3 has 14 residues. CDR1 is MDHEN and CDR2 is SYDVKM in the germline V gene.

The rearrangement uses TRBV7-2 and TRBJ2-7; 7 bases fit TRBD1. In germline, CDR1 is SGHTA, CDR2 FQGNSA. Trimming at V came to 5 bases and at J to 6 bases, leaving 7 bases not matched to a gene. The CDR3 has 13 amino acids. In nucleotides, the CDR3 is TGTGCCAGCAGCGGTGACAGGGTGGGCGAGCAGTACTTC. Its translation is CASSGDRVGEQYF.

This rearrangement joins TRBV6-2 or TRBV6-3 to TRBJ2-3; D is perhaps TRBD2 (5 bases). Germline-derived CDR1 and CDR2 are MNHEY and SVGEGT. The CDR3 consists of 15 residues. V was pared by 2 bases and J by 2 bases, with 11 bases between. The CDR3 protein is CASSYSLATTDTQYF. CDR3 bases: TGTGCCAGCAGTTACAGTCTAGCTACCACAGATACGCAGTATTTT.

This sequence joins TRBV6-4 and TRBJ1-5; 10 bases line up with TRBD1. CDR3 length: 16 amino acids. Germline CDR1 MRHNA, CDR2 SNTAGT. J was trimmed by 0 bases and V by 6 bases; bases with no gene match: 5. The CDR3, as DNA: TGTGCCAGCAGCGGGACAGGGGCAGATAGCAATCAGCCCCAGCATTTT. Protein sequence: CASSGTGADSNQPQHF.

The gene calls are TRBV6-5 and TRBJ2-1; 7 bases agree with TRBD2. Germline lookup yields CDR1 MNHEY and CDR2 SVGAGI. The ends lost 7 bases at V and 0 bases at J; junction bases unmatched: 3. The CDR3 is made up of 14 amino acids. CDR3 sequence: CASKRDFSYNEQFF. As DNA, the CDR3 is TGTGCCAGCAAGCGGGACTTCTCCTACAATGAGCAGTTCTTC.

J is TRBJ2-2 and V is TRBV28, with 8 bases matching TRBD1. V lost 7 bases, J lost 2 bases, and 9 bases stayed unmatched. This CDR3 has 16 residues. Germline V gene data show CDR1 as MDHEN and CDR2 as SYDVKM. DNA for the CDR3: TGTGCCAGCACCCTCCCCGGGACAGGAAACACCGGGGAGCTGTTTTTT. Translation: CASTLPGTGNTGELFF.

The V call is TRBV30, the J call TRBJ2-5; 12 bases map to TRBD2. The CDR3 is 14 amino acids. Germline loops: CDR1 GTSNPN, CDR2 SVGIG (reference sequence). J was trimmed by 7 bases and V by 3 bases; bases with no gene match: 6. In DNA form, the CDR3 reads TGTGCCTGGAGGTCTAGCGGGAGGGCCGGGACCCAGTACTTC. It specifies CAWRSSGRAGTQYF.